This TCR beta chain was documented in a study of CD8 T cells in Susac syndrome (dated by TCRdb to about 2019). For the study in its entirety: The study used repertoire sequencing to test whether antigen drove CD8+ T cell activation and differentiation in Susac syndrome. CD8+ T cell repertoire clonality was compared between some 13 healthy donors, about 14 Susac syndrome patients and 15 multiple sclerosis patients.

Details on this clonotype: The clone's antigen remains unknown. No much larger clone exists at a distance of one base, and base qualities are not known.

V is clipped by 3 bases and J by 2 bases, and the sequence between their germline boundaries is 16 bases long. The cysteine opens and the phenylalanine closes a CDR3 of 16 amino acids. CDR3 DNA only is kept here, 48 bases in frame from base 1. Taken from the germline V gene (reference sequence), the CDR1 and CDR2 loops are MNHEY and SMNVEV. Peripheral blood CD8+ and CD4+ T cells from healthy donors, Susac syndrome patients and multiple sclerosis patients were profiled by high-throughput TCR beta sequencing. Multiple sclerosis controls were treatment-naive patients with stable or active relapsing-remitting disease fulfilling revised McDonald criteria. Bulk CD8+ and CD4+ T cells were purified magnetically by negative isolation, whereas CD8+ TEMRA cells were enriched by FACS. Blood was collected in EDTA tubes and processed within 24 hours, with PBMCs isolated through density gradient centrifugation. PBMCs destined for TCR sequencing were cryopreserved in liquid nitrogen and later thawed in a 37 °C water bath. The sorted or isolated CD4+, CD8+ and CD8+ TEMRA cells had a purity of 90% or higher.

What the work shows at the level of the full study, not this receptor alone: The study acknowledged that relatively few individuals were included in the TCR sequencing and HLA analysis.

RNA was extracted using the RNeasy kit, and roughly 0.45 to 1 ug of the RNA was reverse transcribed with random hexamers. The immunoSEQ multiplex PCR assay, which covers 54 Vbeta and 13 Jbeta segments, was used to amplify TCR beta CDR3 regions. To correct PCR amplification bias, a synthetic template baseline was used for both primer optimization and computational correction. Concerning the study's data processing: Reads were annotated to V, D and J genes per IMGT and analyzed with immunoSEQ Analyzer, keeping only productive sequences. Clonality was calculated as one minus the Shannon entropy normalized by log2 of the number of productive unique sequences. Public and private clones were assessed among the 100 most prevalent clones of each patient and control. A clone was defined as Susac-specific if it was absent from the healthy and MS cohorts, from 1052 published viral clones and from other ImmuneACCESS disease sequences. TCRdb passed the public sequencing reads through fastp at Q25 and MiXCR, retaining productive beta sequences. Rows merge per CDR3 protein into single entries with the most common DNA and genes. These V and J calls are TCRdb output, not the study's own analysis. The sample has about 52,000 distinct CDR3 sequences on record, 90% to 95% of them singletons. The top ten clones comprise roughly 0.5% of the sample.

Recombination joined TRBV27 with TRBJ1-2; a tentative D call is TRBD1 (6 bases match). The specimen was CD8+ T cells from PBMCs. This TCR was sampled from a human donor with multiple sclerosis. The CDR3 region: CASSFGGGTPNYGYTF. The DNA sequence is TGTGCCAGCAGTTTTGGAGGCGGGACACCCAACTATGGCTACACCTTC.